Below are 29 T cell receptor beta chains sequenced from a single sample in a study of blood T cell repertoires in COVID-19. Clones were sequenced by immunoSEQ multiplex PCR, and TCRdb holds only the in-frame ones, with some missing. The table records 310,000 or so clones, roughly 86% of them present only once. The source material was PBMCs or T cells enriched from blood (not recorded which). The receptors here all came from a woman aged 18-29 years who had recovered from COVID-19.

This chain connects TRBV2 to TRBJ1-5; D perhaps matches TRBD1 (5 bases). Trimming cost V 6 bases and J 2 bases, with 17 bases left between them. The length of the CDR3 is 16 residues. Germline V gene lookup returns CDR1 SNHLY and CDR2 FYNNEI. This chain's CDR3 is CASSPNRFLGNQPQHF. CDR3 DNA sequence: TGTGCCAGCAGCCCGAACAGGTTCCTTGGCAATCAGCCCCAGCATTTT.

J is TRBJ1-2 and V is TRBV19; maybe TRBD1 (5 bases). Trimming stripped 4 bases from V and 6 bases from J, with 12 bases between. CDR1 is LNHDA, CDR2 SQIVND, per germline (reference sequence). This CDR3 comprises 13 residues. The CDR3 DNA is TGTGCCAGTAGTACGGGGGGATCCAATGGCTACACCTTC. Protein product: CASSTGGSNGYTF. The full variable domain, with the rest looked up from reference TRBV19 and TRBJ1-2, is DGGITQSPKYLFRKEGQNVTLSCEQNLNHDAMYWYRQDPGQGLRLIYYSQIVNDFQKGDIAEGYSVSREKKESFPLTVTSAQKNPTAFYLCASSTGGSNGYTFGSGTRLTVV.

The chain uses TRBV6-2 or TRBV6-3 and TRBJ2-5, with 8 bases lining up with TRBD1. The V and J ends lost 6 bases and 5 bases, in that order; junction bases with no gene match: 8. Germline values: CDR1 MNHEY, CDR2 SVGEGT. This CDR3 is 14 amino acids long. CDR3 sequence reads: CASSRQGNRETQYF. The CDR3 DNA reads TGTGCCAGCAGCCGACAGGGGAATAGGGAGACCCAGTACTTC.

CDR3 bases: TGCGCCACAAAACACAGGGGGGGTGACTACGAGCAGTACTTC. This sequence encodes CATKHRGGDYEQYF. The chain joins TRBV23-1 to TRBJ2-7; weak D call: TRBD1 (8 bases). TRBV23-1 is an ORF; its function is uncertain. The CDR3 length is 14 residues. V lost 10 bases, J lost 3 bases, and 19 bases lay in between.

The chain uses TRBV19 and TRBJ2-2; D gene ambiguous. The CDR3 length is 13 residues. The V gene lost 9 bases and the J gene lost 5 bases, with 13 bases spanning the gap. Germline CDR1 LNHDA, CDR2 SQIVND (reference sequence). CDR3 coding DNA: TGTGCCAGCACAACGACTCGGACCGGGGAGCTGTTTTTT. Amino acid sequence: CASTTTRTGELFF.

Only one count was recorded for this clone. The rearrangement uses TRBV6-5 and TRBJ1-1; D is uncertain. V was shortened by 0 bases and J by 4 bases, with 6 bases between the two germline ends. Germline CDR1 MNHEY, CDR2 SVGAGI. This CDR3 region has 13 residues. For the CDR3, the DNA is TGTGCCAGCAGTTACTCGTCTCCCACTGAAGCTTTCTTT. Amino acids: CASSYSSPTEAFF.

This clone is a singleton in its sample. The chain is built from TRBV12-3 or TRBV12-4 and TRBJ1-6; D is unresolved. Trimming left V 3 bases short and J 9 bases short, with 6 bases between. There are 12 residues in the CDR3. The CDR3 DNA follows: TGTGCCAGCAGTTTCGCCGGTTCACCCCTCCACTTT. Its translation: CASSFAGSPLHF.

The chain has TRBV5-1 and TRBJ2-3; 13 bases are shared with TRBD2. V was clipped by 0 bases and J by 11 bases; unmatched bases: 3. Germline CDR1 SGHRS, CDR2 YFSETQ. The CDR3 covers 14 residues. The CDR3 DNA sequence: TGCGCCAGCAGCTTGGGACGACTAGCGGGGGGGCAGTATTTT. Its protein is CASSLGRLAGGQYF.

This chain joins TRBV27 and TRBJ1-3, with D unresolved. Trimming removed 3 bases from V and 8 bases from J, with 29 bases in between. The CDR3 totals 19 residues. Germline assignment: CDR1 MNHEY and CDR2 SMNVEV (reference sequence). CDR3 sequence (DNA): TGTGCCAGCAGTTTTAAGCCCCCTACCGGGTCTCTGCGTCGGGACACCATATATTTT. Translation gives CASSFKPPTGSLRRDTIYF.

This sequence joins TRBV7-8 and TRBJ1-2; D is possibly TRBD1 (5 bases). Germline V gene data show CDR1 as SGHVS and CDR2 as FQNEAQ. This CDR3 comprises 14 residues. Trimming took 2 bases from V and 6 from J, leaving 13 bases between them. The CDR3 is CASSLSTWGNGYTF. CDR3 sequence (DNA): TGTGCCAGCAGCTTAAGTACATGGGGCAATGGCTACACCTTC.

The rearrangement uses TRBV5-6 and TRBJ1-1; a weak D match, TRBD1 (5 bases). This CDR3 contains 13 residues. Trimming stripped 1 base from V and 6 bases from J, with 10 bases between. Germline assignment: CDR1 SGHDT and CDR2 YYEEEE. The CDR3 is CASSLRGAAEAFF. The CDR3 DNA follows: TGTGCCAGCAGCTTGCGCGGGGCAGCTGAAGCTTTCTTT.

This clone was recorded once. CDR3: CASSLLSSGYYEQYF. The CDR3 nucleotides are TGTGCCAGCAGTTTATTGTCTAGCGGTTACTACGAGCAGTACTTC. The chain combines TRBV28 with TRBJ2-7, with 7 bases identical to TRBD2. The germline V gene has CDR1 MDHEN and CDR2 SYDVKM. Trimming at V came to 1 base and at J to 3 bases, leaving 6 bases not matched to a gene. The CDR3 is made up of 15 amino acids.

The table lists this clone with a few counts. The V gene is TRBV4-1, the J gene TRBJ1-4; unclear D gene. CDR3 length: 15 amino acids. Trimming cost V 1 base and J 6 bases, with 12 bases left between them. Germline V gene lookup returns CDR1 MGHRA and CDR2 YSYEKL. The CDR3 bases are TGCGCCAGCAGCCAAGCCCGGACTGATTATGAAAAACTGTTTTTT. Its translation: CASSQARTDYEKLFF.

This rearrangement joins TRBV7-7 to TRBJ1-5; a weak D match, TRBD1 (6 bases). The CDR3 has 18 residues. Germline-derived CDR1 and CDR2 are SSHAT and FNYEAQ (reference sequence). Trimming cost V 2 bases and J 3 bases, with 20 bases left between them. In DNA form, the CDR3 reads TGTGCCAGCAGCTTACGTCTATTAAGAGGACAGCCCAATCAGCCCCAGCATTTT. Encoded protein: CASSLRLLRGQPNQPQHF.

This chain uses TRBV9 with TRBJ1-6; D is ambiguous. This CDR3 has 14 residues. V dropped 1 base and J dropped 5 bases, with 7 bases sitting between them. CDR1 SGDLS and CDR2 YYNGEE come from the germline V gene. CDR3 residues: CASSVTTDNSPLHF. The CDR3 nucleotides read TGTGCCAGCAGCGTAACGACTGATAATTCACCCCTCCACTTT.

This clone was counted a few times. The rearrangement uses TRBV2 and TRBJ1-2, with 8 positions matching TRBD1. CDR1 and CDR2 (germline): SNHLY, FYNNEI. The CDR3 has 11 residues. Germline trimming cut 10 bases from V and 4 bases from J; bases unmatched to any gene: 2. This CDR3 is CATQGAYGYTF. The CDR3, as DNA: TGTGCCACTCAGGGGGCCTATGGCTACACCTTC.

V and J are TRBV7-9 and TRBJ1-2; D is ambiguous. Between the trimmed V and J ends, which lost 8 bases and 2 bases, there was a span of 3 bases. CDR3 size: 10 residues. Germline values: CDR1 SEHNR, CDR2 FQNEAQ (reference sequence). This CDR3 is CASRNYGYTF. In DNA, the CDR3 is TGTGCCAGCCGGAACTATGGCTACACCTTC.

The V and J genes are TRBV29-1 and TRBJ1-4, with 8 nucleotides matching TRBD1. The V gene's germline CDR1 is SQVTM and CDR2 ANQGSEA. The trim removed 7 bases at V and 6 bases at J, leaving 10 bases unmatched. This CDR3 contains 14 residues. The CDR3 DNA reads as TGCAGCGCGACAGGGGCCTTCTTTGATGAAAAACTGTTTTTT. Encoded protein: CSATGAFFDEKLFF.

The CDR3, as DNA: TGTGCCAGCAGGGTGGGGCAGGGGCATGGCTACACCTTC. This gives the protein CASRVGQGHGYTF. This rearrangement joins TRBV25-1 to TRBJ1-2, with a possible D match to TRBD1 (6 bases). Germline lookup yields CDR1 MGHDK and CDR2 SYGVNS. Trimming pared 6 bases from V and 6 bases from J, leaving 14 bases between. There are 13 residues in the CDR3.

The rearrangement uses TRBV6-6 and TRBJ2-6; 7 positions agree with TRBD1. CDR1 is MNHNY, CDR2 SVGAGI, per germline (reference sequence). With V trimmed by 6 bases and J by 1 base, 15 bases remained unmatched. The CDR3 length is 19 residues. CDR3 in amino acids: CASSSHLGRGFSGANVLTF. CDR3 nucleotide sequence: TGTGCCAGCAGCTCGCATCTGGGCAGGGGGTTTTCTGGGGCCAACGTCCTGACTTTC.

The CDR3 region has the DNA TGCAGCGTTGAAGTAGGGGTTTCACGGTATGGCTACACCTTC. This codes for CSVEVGVSRYGYTF. The chain uses TRBV29-1 and TRBJ1-2; a weak D match, TRBD1 (5 bases). The CDR3 extends over 14 amino acids. V lost 1 base, J lost 5 bases, and 14 bases lay in between. Germline V gene data show CDR1 as SQVTM and CDR2 as ANQGSEA.

The CDR3, as DNA: TGTGCCAGCAGCTTATCTCGGAATCAGCCCCAGCATTTT. This translates into CASSLSRNQPQHF. This chain uses TRBV7-9 with TRBJ1-5; D not certain. Germline V gives CDR1 SEHNR, CDR2 FQNEAQ (reference sequence). CDR3 length: 13 residues. V shed 2 bases and J shed 4 bases, with 6 bases lying between them.

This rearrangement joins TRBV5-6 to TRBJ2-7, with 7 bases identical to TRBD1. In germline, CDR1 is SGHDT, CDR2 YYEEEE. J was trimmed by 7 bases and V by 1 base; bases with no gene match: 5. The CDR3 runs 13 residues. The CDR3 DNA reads TGTGCCAGCAGCTTGAGTAGGGGGCGTGAGCAGTACTTC. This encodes CASSLSRGREQYF.

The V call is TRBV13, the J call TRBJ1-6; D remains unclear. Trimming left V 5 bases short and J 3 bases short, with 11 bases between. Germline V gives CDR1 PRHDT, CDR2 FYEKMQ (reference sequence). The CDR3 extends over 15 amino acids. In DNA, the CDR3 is TGTGCCAGCAGCCTCCGGGTCCGCTATAATTCACCCCTCCACTTT. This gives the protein CASSLRVRYNSPLHF.

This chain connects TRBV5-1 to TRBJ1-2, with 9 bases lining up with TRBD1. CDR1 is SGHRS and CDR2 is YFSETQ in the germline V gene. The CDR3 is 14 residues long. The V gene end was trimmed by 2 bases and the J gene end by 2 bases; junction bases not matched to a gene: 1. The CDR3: CASSLGTGNYGYTF. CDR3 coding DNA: TGCGCCAGCAGCTTAGGGACAGGGAACTATGGCTACACCTTC.

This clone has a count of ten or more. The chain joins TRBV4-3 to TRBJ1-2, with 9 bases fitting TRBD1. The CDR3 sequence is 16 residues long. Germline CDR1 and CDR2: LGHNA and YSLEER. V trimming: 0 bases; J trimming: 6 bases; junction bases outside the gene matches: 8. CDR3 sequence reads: CASSQDPGQGINGYTF. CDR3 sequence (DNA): TGCGCCAGCAGCCAAGATCCCGGACAGGGGATTAATGGCTACACCTTC.

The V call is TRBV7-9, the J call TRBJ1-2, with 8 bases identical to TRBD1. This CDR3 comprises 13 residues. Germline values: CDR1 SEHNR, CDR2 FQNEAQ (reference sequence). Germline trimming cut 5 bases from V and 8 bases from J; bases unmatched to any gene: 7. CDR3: CASSGWTGSGYTF. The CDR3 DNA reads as TGTGCCAGCAGCGGATGGACAGGGAGCGGCTACACCTTC.

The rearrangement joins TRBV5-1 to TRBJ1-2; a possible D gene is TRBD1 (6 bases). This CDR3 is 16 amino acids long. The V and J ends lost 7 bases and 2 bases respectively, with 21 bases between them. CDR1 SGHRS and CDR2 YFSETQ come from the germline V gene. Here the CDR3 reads CASGDRRHFNNYGYTF. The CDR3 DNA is TGCGCCAGCGGCGACAGGCGCCACTTTAACAACTATGGCTACACCTTC. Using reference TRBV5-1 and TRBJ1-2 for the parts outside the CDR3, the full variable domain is KAGVTQTPRYLIKTRGQQVTLSCSPISGHRSVSWYQQTPGQGLQFLFEYFSETQRNKGNFPGRFSGRQFSNSRSEMNVSTLELGDSALYLCASGDRRHFNNYGYTFGSGTRLTVV.

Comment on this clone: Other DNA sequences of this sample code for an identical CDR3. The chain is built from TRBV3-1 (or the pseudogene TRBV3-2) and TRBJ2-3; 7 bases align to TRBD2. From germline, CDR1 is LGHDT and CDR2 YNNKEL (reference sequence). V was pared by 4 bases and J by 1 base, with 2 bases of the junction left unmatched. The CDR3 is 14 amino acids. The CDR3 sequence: CASSRRGGTDTQYF. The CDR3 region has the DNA TGTGCCAGCAGCCGACGGGGGGGCACAGATACGCAGTATTTT.